The 23 T cell receptor beta chains reported below all come from one sample, sequenced in a study of blood T cell repertoires in COVID-19. Libraries were prepared by immunoSEQ multiplex PCR; TCRdb keeps only in-frame clonotypes and omits some of them. This sample has 35,000 to 45,000 clones, with more than 85% found just once. Material for sequencing was peripheral blood. The receptors here all came from a woman of 80 years or more with acute or convalescent COVID-19.

V usage is TRBV9 and J usage is TRBJ1-1, with 7 positions matching TRBD1. Germline V gene data show CDR1 as SGDLS and CDR2 as YYNGEE. J was trimmed by 4 bases and V by 4 bases; bases with no gene match: 10. This CDR3 has 15 residues. The CDR3 spells CASSLTGVWGTEAFF. In DNA form, the CDR3 reads TGTGCCAGCAGCTTAACAGGGGTTTGGGGCACTGAAGCTTTCTTT.

The rearrangement joins TRBV15 to TRBJ1-1, with D perhaps matching TRBD1 (6 bases). The CDR3 spans 13 residues. Per germline, CDR1 LNHNV and CDR2 YYDKDF (reference sequence). With 7 bases removed from V and 3 bases from J, the gap between germline ends came to 12 bases. This chain's CDR3 is CATTPGGHTEAFF. CDR3 DNA sequence: TGTGCCACCACCCCGGGGGGCCACACTGAAGCTTTCTTT.

This chain connects TRBV11-3 to TRBJ2-5; D is unclear. Germline CDR1 and CDR2: SGHNT and YENEEA. This CDR3 spans 13 amino acids. Trimming left V 1 base short and J 5 bases short, with 8 bases between. This CDR3 reads CASSLGAFETQYF. CDR3 in DNA: TGTGCCAGCAGCTTAGGAGCGTTTGAGACCCAGTACTTC. Looking up the rest from reference TRBV11-3 and TRBJ2-5 gives the full variable domain: EAGVVQSPRYKIIEKKQPVAFWCNPISGHNTLYWYLQNLGQGPELLIRYENEEAVDDSQLPKDRFSAERLKGVDSTLKIQPAELGDSAVYLCASSLGAFETQYFGPGTRLLVL.

The chain links TRBV29-1 to TRBJ1-1; D is unresolved. The CDR3 has 13 amino acids. V dropped 3 bases and J dropped 3 bases, with 11 bases sitting between them. The germline V gene has CDR1 SQVTM and CDR2 ANQGSEA. The CDR3 protein is CSVEGQFDTEAFF. The DNA for the CDR3 is TGCAGCGTTGAGGGCCAATTCGACACTGAAGCTTTCTTT.

Remarks on this clone: At one of its ends the junction is not consistent with the germline gene, which may arise from a read error. V is TRBV7-7 and J is TRBJ2-3; 16 bases agree with TRBD2. Per the germline V gene, CDR1 is SSHAT and CDR2 is FNYEAQ (reference sequence). This CDR3 contains 17 residues. The chain's CDR3 is CASSLGTSGGAVDTQYF. CDR3 nucleotides: TGTGCTAGCAGCTTAGGGACTAGCGGGGGGGCCGTGGATACGCAGTATTTT.

This chain links TRBV27 with TRBJ1-2, with D possibly being TRBD1 (6 bases). The CDR3 loop spans 13 amino acids. The germline CDR1 and CDR2 sequences are MNHEY and SMNVEV (reference sequence). The V gene lost 8 bases and the J gene lost 4 bases, with 14 bases spanning the gap. The CDR3 nucleotides read TGTGCCAGCCGCCTGACAGGAACCTATGGCTACACCTTC. It codes for CASRLTGTYGYTF.

V is TRBV2 and J is TRBJ1-2; TRBD1 aligns across 9 bases. In germline, CDR1 is SNHLY, CDR2 FYNNEI. The CDR3 totals 14 residues. Losses at the gene ends were 5 bases for V and 4 bases for J; bases not matched to a gene: 5. In DNA, the CDR3 is TGTGCCAGCAGTAGGGACAGGGATGTCTATGGCTACACCTTC. Translating gives CASSRDRDVYGYTF.

The J gene is TRBJ1-3, the V gene TRBV30; possibly TRBD1 for D (5 bases). Between the trimmed V and J ends, which lost 4 bases and 4 bases, there was a span of 5 bases. The CDR3 is 11 amino acids. Germline CDR1 GTSNPN, CDR2 SVGIG (reference sequence). DNA of the CDR3: TGTGCCTGGACAGGGGGAAACACCATATATTTT. Its translation is CAWTGGNTIYF.

This chain uses TRBV18 with TRBJ2-7, with TRBD2 identical over 8 bases. V lost 4 bases and J lost 4; bases outside the gene matches: 12. Germline V gene sequence: CDR1 KGHSH, CDR2 LQKENI. CDR3 length: 16 amino acids. CDR3 in amino acids: CASSLTGTRGLYEQYF. The CDR3 coding sequence is TGTGCCAGCTCACTGACCGGGACTAGGGGGTTATACGAGCAGTACTTC.

The chain carries TRBV5-1 and TRBJ2-3; 8 nucleotides line up with TRBD2. Unmatched junction bases numbered 12, after V lost 4 bases and J lost 2 bases. Germline CDR1 SGHRS, CDR2 YFSETQ. CDR3 length equals 17 residues. CDR3 sequence: CASSRSSAAGVTDTQYF. In nucleotides, the CDR3 is TGCGCCAGCAGCCGATCCAGTGCAGCGGGGGTCACAGATACGCAGTATTTT.

The chain recombines TRBV3-1 (or the pseudogene TRBV3-2) with TRBJ1-2; possible D gene TRBD1, 5 bases. The length of the CDR3 is 13 residues. V was clipped by 0 bases and J by 8 bases, with 10 bases between them. Germline V gene lookup returns CDR1 LGHDT and CDR2 YNNKEL (reference sequence). CDR3 sequence (DNA): TGTGCCAGCAGCCAAGAGGCAGGGCAGGGCTACACCTTC. Amino acid sequence: CASSQEAGQGYTF.

The chain employs TRBV5-1 and TRBJ1-2; 7 bases match TRBD1. V shed 4 bases and J 2 bases; nucleotides not matched to a gene: 8. In germline, CDR1 is SGHRS, CDR2 YFSETQ. There are 15 residues in the CDR3. The CDR3 DNA reads as TGCGCCAGCAGCCTTACGCGGGACAGAAACTATGGCTACACCTTC. It is translated as CASSLTRDRNYGYTF.

The chain carries TRBV9 and TRBJ2-1; the D gene is possibly TRBD1 (5 bases). The V gene lost 0 bases and the J gene lost 3 bases, with 16 bases spanning the gap. The CDR3 is made up of 17 amino acids. Germline CDR1 is SGDLS and CDR2 is YYNGEE. CDR3 residues: CASSVAAQDQYYNEQFF. The CDR3 region has the DNA TGTGCCAGCAGCGTAGCGGCACAGGACCAATACTACAATGAGCAGTTCTTC.

The V call is TRBV3-1 (or the pseudogene TRBV3-2), the J call TRBJ2-7, with D hard to call. CDR3 length: 13 amino acids. Germline V gives CDR1 LGHDT, CDR2 YNNKEL (reference sequence). V dropped 3 bases and J dropped 4 bases, with 10 bases sitting between them. The CDR3 reads CASSQSRTYEQYF. The CDR3 region has the DNA TGTGCCAGCAGCCAGTCAAGAACTTACGAGCAGTACTTC.

This chain uses TRBV18 with TRBJ2-1; a weak D match, TRBD1 (6 bases). The V end was cut by 6 bases, the J end by 10 bases, with 19 bases between. Germline V gene data show CDR1 as KGHSH and CDR2 as LQKENI. This CDR3 has 14 amino acids. CDR3 residues: CASSIYSQGSEQFF. Here the CDR3 DNA reads TGTGCCAGCTCGATCTATTCGCAGGGGAGCGAGCAGTTCTTC.

The chain links TRBV18 to TRBJ2-1, with TRBD2 as a possible D gene (6 bases). The CDR3 is made up of 16 amino acids. Trimming pared 2 bases from V and 3 bases from J, leaving 14 bases between. CDR1 KGHSH and CDR2 LQKENI come from the germline V gene. The CDR3 DNA reads TGTGCCAGCTCACCAATACCCCCCGGGGGCTACAATGAGCAGTTCTTC. Translation: CASSPIPPGGYNEQFF.

The chain recombines TRBV4-1 with TRBJ2-1; no reliable D call. The CDR3 spans 16 residues. The ends were cut back, 0 bases at V and 0 bases at J, with 9 bases in the middle. The germline V gene has CDR1 MGHRA and CDR2 YSYEKL. The CDR3 reads CASSQDQPSSYNEQFF. The CDR3 region has the DNA TGCGCCAGCAGCCAAGATCAACCCAGCTCCTACAATGAGCAGTTCTTC.

J is TRBJ1-6 and V is TRBV13; perhaps TRBD1 as D (6 bases). Germline V lookup: CDR1 PRHDT, CDR2 FYEKMQ (reference sequence). The germline V and J ends were trimmed by 5 bases and 10 bases, with 12 bases remaining between them. The CDR3 extends over 13 amino acids. The CDR3 loop reads CASSPGQISPLHF. As DNA, the CDR3 is TGTGCCAGCAGCCCCGGACAGATCTCACCCCTCCACTTT. Full variable domain (missing parts from reference TRBV13 and TRBJ1-6): AAGVIQSPRHLIKEKRETATLKCYPIPRHDTVYWYQQGPGQDPQFLISFYEKMQSDKGSIPDRFSAQQFSDYHSELNMSSLELGDSALYFCASSPGQISPLHFGNGTRLTVT.

The chain's CDR3 is CASSQYRGLGETQYF. The CDR3 coding sequence is TGTGCCAGCAGCCAATACAGGGGTCTGGGAGAGACCCAGTACTTC. The rearrangement joins TRBV5-4 to TRBJ2-5, with 7 bases lining up with TRBD1. The J segment lost 4 bases and the V segment lost 4 bases, leaving 10 bases of the junction unmatched. The germline gives CDR1 SGHNT, CDR2 YYREEE (reference sequence). The CDR3 consists of 15 residues.

This sequence joins TRBV6-5 and TRBJ1-3; 7 nucleotides align to TRBD1. The germline CDR1 and CDR2 sequences are MNHEY and SVGAGI. J was trimmed by 3 bases and V by 6 bases; bases with no gene match: 5. This CDR3 is built from 14 residues. This chain's CDR3 is CASREGAGGNTIYF. CDR3 bases: TGTGCCAGCAGGGAGGGGGCAGGTGGAAACACCATATATTTT.

V usage is TRBV28 and J usage is TRBJ1-1, with D possibly being TRBD1 (5 bases). The CDR3 sequence is 13 residues long. Germline loops: CDR1 MDHEN, CDR2 SYDVKM. Trimming cost V 5 bases and J 2 bases, with 9 bases left between them. CDR3 nucleotides: TGTGCCAGCAGTCTGACAGCTAACACTGAAGCTTTCTTT. This sequence encodes CASSLTANTEAFF.

The rearrangement joins TRBV28 to TRBJ1-3; 9 bases line up with TRBD1. This CDR3 contains 16 residues. Germline loops: CDR1 MDHEN, CDR2 SYDVKM. Trimming at V came to 4 bases and at J to 4 bases, leaving 8 bases not matched to a gene. CDR3 amino acids: CASSSGQGILGNTIYF. CDR3 coding DNA: TGTGCCAGCAGTTCGGGACAGGGCATCTTAGGAAACACCATATATTTT.

V is TRBV5-1 and J is TRBJ2-5; TRBD1 matches 11 bases. CDR1 and CDR2 from the germline V gene are SGHRS and YFSETQ. The CDR3 covers 14 residues. V was pared by 4 bases and J by 7 bases, with 6 bases of the junction left unmatched. In nucleotides, the CDR3 is TGCGCCAGCAGCCTGGACAGGGGGCATGGGACCCAGTACTTC. Protein: CASSLDRGHGTQYF.